The entry below gives a single T cell receptor (beta chain) sequence along with its context. Its antigen is currently not known. No qualities accompany the bases; no much larger clone lies one base away. The immunoSEQ Assay was used to sequence TCRbeta CDR3 regions. After extraction, genomic DNA underwent amplification by bias-controlled multiplex PCR, followed by high-throughput sequencing. In the source study's methods: To quantify the absolute abundance of each unique TCRbeta CDR3 region, sequences were collapsed and filtered. T cell fraction was estimated by normalizing TCRbeta template counts to usable DNA, with usable DNA measured through amplification of reference genes found in all nucleated cells. Repertoire TCRs were annotated as SARS-CoV-2-specific by exact matching of V gene, CDR3 amino acid sequence and J gene to a known reactive TCR set. The reference SARS-CoV-2 TCR set was obtained from MIRA and was filtered for enrichment in COVID-19-positive ImmuneCODE repertoires, whereby public or cross-reactive TCRs were removed. Drawing on the MIRA antigens, annotated TCRs were analysed further at the level of specific ORF or position within ORF. Depth was the summed frequency of annotated unique rearrangements, while breadth was defined as annotated unique rearrangements over total unique productive rearrangements. Two-sided Wilcoxon rank-sum tests were used to compare TCR breadth between groups. The immuneACCESS repertoire file appears here via TCRdb, limited to in-frame rearrangements. These files lack a portion of the clones; in checked studies, under half of the deficit traces to unresolved V genes, and the cause of the others is not known. V and J calls and clone size follow that table, whereas D and trimming were derived from the DNA. The sample table shows 450,000 to 550,000 clones, and roughly 89% are seen once. The top ten clones comprise around 2.6% of the sample.

The treatment or condition tag for this specimen amounts to: approximately 18 received Ad26.COV2.S at low or high dose, single or two shots; 5 received placebo; per-sample allocation not given. Repertoires of vaccine and placebo recipients were sequenced from samples collected on day 63 after the first injection. Cohort 1b enrolled some 25 adults aged 18-55 years at a single site in Boston, USA, between 29 July and 7 August 2020. Ad26.COV2.S was a replication-incompetent adenovirus type 26 vector expressing a prefusion-stabilized SARS-CoV-2 spike protein from the original Wuhan strain. The data belong to a study of Ad26.COV2.S vaccination and SARS-CoV-2 variants (dated by TCRdb to about 2021). A note on the overall study: Donors in the vaccine arm were drawn from COV1001, a phase I-IIa trial of Ad26.COV2.S in healthy adults that was multicentre, randomized, double-blind and placebo-controlled. Ad26.COV2.S was given intramuscularly at 5x10^10 or 1x10^11 viral particles, as a single shot or as two shots 56 days apart. Sequencing of the TCRbeta repertoire served to evaluate the specificity and breadth of SARS-CoV-2-reactive T cell receptors following Ad26.COV2.S vaccination. The TCR-sequenced set comprised about 32 samples: approximately 19 Ad26.COV2.S vaccine recipients, 5 placebo recipients and 8 SARS-CoV-2 convalescent individuals. Trial participants were randomized into five groups of five, in which low-dose or high-dose Ad26.COV2.S was given once or twice, or placebo was given on both occasions. Throughout the experiments and outcome assessment, investigators stayed blinded to trial group allocation. Points the paper makes about the study in general: After vaccination, spike-specific CD8+ and CD4+ T cell responses were reported to show substantial breadth. Comparing responses between vaccine doses or regimens was not something the study was powered to do. Ad26.COV2.S recipients had higher spike-specific TCR breadth than placebo recipients (P = 0.0014). Vaccine and placebo recipients had comparable non-spike TCR breadth, which fits with the vaccine containing only spike. It was noted by the authors that total T cell responses may have been underestimated by the TCR breadth and depth analyses.

Sequences MNHNY (CDR1) and SVGAGI (CDR2) are obtained from the germline V gene (reference sequence). Reading from cysteine to valine, the CDR3 counts 14 amino acids. Only the CDR3 region is kept as DNA, spanning 42 bases read in frame from base 1. V and J are trimmed by 6 bases and 6 bases, and the gene matches miss 10 bases of the junction. The sequence joins TRBV6-6 to TRBJ2-7; 8 bases in between match TRBD1. The origin of this receptor is a person aged 18-60 years who received the Ad26.COV2.S COVID-19 vaccine or a placebo. The sequenced sample was peripheral blood, obtained in a trial of Ad26.COV2.S vaccine versus placebo. The sequenced DNA: TGTGCCAGCAGCCGTGGACAGGGTAGTTCCGAGCAGTACGTC. Its amino acids are CASSRGQGSSEQYV.